This is a list of T cell receptor beta chains from one sample in a study of T cell repertoires in cytomegalovirus infection. Via MiXCR, TCRdb re-called the reads, giving one row per CDR3 protein. This sample has around 100,000 distinct CDR3 sequences; about 9.5% occur once, and the top ten carry approximately 33%. No antigens are known for them. Sequencing used PBMCs, sequenced either directly or after in vitro stimulation (not recorded which). These TCRs come from a human donor in good health (CMV status not recorded). Some clones in this sample may be carry-over from other donors' samples. CDR3s include the opening cysteine and the closing phenylalanine or tryptophan. The D gene is left open where the match is weak. Clone size, where shown, is once, few, many, or a class for clones that have expanded.

D gene	clone size	V gene	J gene	CDR3 DNA	CDR3 protein
.	many	TRBV5-4	TRBJ2-3	TGTGCCAGCAGCTCTAGTGTGAGCACCACGGTAGATACGCAGTATTTT	CASSSSVSTTVDTQYF
TRBD2	once	TRBV20-1	TRBJ2-4	TGCAGTGCGACTCCTAGCGGGAGTTACATTCAGTACTTC	CSATPSGSYIQYF
TRBD1	many	TRBV7-2	TRBJ1-5	TGTGCCAGCAGTTTCCGGGACAGGGGTCATCCCCAGCATTTT	CASSFRDRGHPQHF
.	few	TRBV6-2/TRBV6-3	TRBJ2-7	TGTGCCAGCAGAGGGGGGTCCTACGAGCAGTACTTC	CASRGGSYEQYF
TRBD1	many	TRBV2	TRBJ1-1	TGTGCCAGCCGGACAGGAGGGAACACTGAAGCTTTCTTT	CASRTGGNTEAFF
TRBD1	few	TRBV6-2/TRBV6-3	TRBJ2-2	TGTGCCAGCAGTTACCAACCCTGGGACAGGGGGGAACACGGGGAGCTGTTTTTT	CASSYQPWDRGEHGELFF
TRBD2	.	TRBV5-1	TRBJ2-2	TGCGCCAGCACCCACCAAGGACTAGCGGGAGCCGGGGAGCTGTTTTTT	CASTHQGLAGAGELFF
.	many	TRBV6-1	TRBJ1-2	TGTGCCAGCAGTGAAGCGCGCCCGGGATTATATGGCTACACCTTC	CASSEARPGLYGYTF
.	many	TRBV12-3/TRBV12-4	TRBJ1-5	TGTGCCAGCAGTCGCGGGGGGGTCGGCAATCAGCCCCAGCATTTT	CASSRGGVGNQPQHF
.	.	TRBV6-6	TRBJ2-7	TGTGCCAGCAGTTACTCCGGACGGAACTCCTACGAGCAGTACTTC	CASSYSGRNSYEQYF
TRBD2	.	TRBV6-6	TRBJ2-1	TGTGCCAGCAGTTACGTTGCGGGGGTCACCTACAATGAGCAGTTCTTC	CASSYVAGVTYNEQFF
.	many	TRBV7-2	TRBJ2-4	TGTGCCAGCACGCAGGCGCGGACCCTAGCCAAAAACATTCAGTACTTC	CASTQARTLAKNIQYF
TRBD1	many	TRBV18	TRBJ1-1	TGTGCCAGCTCACCACCGGGACAGGGGAGCGAGACAGGGAACACTGAAGCTTTCTTT	CASSPPGQGSETGNTEAFF
.	many	TRBV5-5	TRBJ1-1	TGTGCCAGCAGCTTAACCGGGACCACTGAAGCTTTCTTT	CASSLTGTTEAFF
.	few	TRBV28	TRBJ2-2	TGTGCCAGCAGCCCGGGCGACCTAAACACCGGGGAGCTGTTTTTT	CASSPGDLNTGELFF
.	many	TRBV7-2	TRBJ2-3	TGTGCCAGCAGCTTAGCTTACACAGATACGCAGTATTTT	CASSLAYTDTQYF
.	.	TRBV7-9	TRBJ2-1	TGTGCCAGCAGCGGACTTGGGTCGAGCTCCTACAATGAGCAGTTCTTC	CASSGLGSSSYNEQFF
TRBD1	.	TRBV19	TRBJ1-1	TGTGCCAGTAGTCTACCTCGGACAGGGCCGAGGACTGAAGCTTTCTTT	CASSLPRTGPRTEAFF
.	many	TRBV6-6	TRBJ1-1	TGTGCCAGCAGTTACCCTTTCCTCGGACAGTCCAACACTGAAGCTTTCTTT	CASSYPFLGQSNTEAFF
.	few	TRBV7-6	TRBJ1-6	TGTGCCAGCAGCCCGCCTATTCGGATAGATGGAAATTCACCCCTCCACTTT	CASSPPIRIDGNSPLHF
.	.	TRBV6-2/TRBV6-3	TRBJ2-1	TGTGCCAGCAGTTACTCAGAAGAAGAGCAGATCTTC	CASSYSEEEQIF
TRBD2	few	TRBV28	TRBJ2-5	TGTGCCAGCAGTTTGGGTAGCGGGAGAGGAGAGACCCAGTACTTC	CASSLGSGRGETQYF
.	.	TRBV7-2	TRBJ2-5	TGTGCCAGCAGCTTAGTAGGGGTACTCCAAGAGACCCAGTACTTC	CASSLVGVLQETQYF
.	many	TRBV6-2/TRBV6-3	TRBJ1-5	TGTGCCAGCGGGGCCTCAGCAAATCAGCCCCAGCATTTT	CASGASANQPQHF
.	few	TRBV27	TRBJ1-4	TGTGCCAGCAGCCGACAGGCTGGGAGTGAAAAACTGTTTTTT	CASSRQAGSEKLFF
.	.	TRBV20-1	TRBJ1-5	TGCAGTGCTATACCCCCAGGAGGGAGCAATCAGCCCCAGCATTTT	CSAIPPGGSNQPQHF
.	few	TRBV7-9	TRBJ2-1	TGTGCCAGCAGCCTGATGGACGGGGATTCGCAGTTCTTC	CASSLMDGDSQFF
TRBD1	few	TRBV4-2	TRBJ1-1	TGTGCCAGCAGCAAAGGACAGGGATGGGACACTGAAGCTTTCTTT	CASSKGQGWDTEAFF
.	many	TRBV6-2/TRBV6-3	TRBJ2-5	TGTGCCAGCAGTTACCCGACCGCTAGCGCAATCCGGCAAGAGACCCAGTACTTC	CASSYPTASAIRQETQYF
TRBD2	few	TRBV29-1	TRBJ2-2	TGCAGCGTGCGGACTAGCGGGAAAACGAACACCGGGGAGCTGTTTTTT	CSVRTSGKTNTGELFF
.	.	TRBV4-1	TRBJ1-3	TGCGCCAGCAGCCAAGTTATTACTAGGGACTGGAAAAACACCATATATTTT	CASSQVITRDWKNTIYF
.	many	TRBV6-1	TRBJ1-5	TGTGCCAGCAGTCCTACTCGGGGCCTCAATCAGCCCCAGCATTTT	CASSPTRGLNQPQHF
.	many	TRBV15	TRBJ2-1	TGTGCCACCAGCATCGGACCCCTCCCGCCCAATGAGCAGTTCTTC	CATSIGPLPPNEQFF
.	medium-sized	TRBV7-6	TRBJ2-7	TGTGCCAGCAGCTTATGGCAGGGTAGCTCCTACGAGCAGTACTTC	CASSLWQGSSYEQYF
.	few	TRBV6-2/TRBV6-3	TRBJ2-5	TGTGCCAGCAGTTACTCGGGACACCAAGAGACCCAGTACTTC	CASSYSGHQETQYF
TRBD1	many	TRBV6-1	TRBJ1-6	TGTGCCAGCAGTGAGACAGGGCTCGGCTCCTATAATTCACCCCTCCACTTT	CASSETGLGSYNSPLHF
.	.	TRBV19	TRBJ1-4	TGTGCCAGTAGTATACCGACTAATGAAAAACTGTTTTTT	CASSIPTNEKLFF
.	many	TRBV12-3/TRBV12-4	TRBJ1-5	TGTGCCAGCAGCTCTACACAGGCCAGATATAGCAATCAGCCCCAGCATTTT	CASSSTQARYSNQPQHF
.	many	TRBV7-2	TRBJ2-2	TGTGCCAGCAGCCCGACGTTGGGGACTCCGCGCGCGAACACCGGGGAGCTGTTTTTT	CASSPTLGTPRANTGELFF
.	many	TRBV7-3	TRBJ2-1	TGTGCCAGCAGCCAAAGGACAACAGCCCAAGCCTACAATGAGCAGTTCTTC	CASSQRTTAQAYNEQFF
.	few	TRBV19	TRBJ1-2	TGTGCCAGTAGTATAACGAGGGGGGGCTACACCTTC	CASSITRGGYTF
TRBD1	many	TRBV7-8	TRBJ1-5	TGTGCCAGCAGCGTTGCCGGGGGACAGGCTTCTCAGCCCCAGCATTTT	CASSVAGGQASQPQHF
.	few	TRBV19	TRBJ1-5	TGTGCCAGTAGTATAGCCAGGGCTGAGCCCCAGCATTTT	CASSIARAEPQHF
TRBD2	.	TRBV6-5	TRBJ2-1	TGTGCCAGCAGTTACTTAACTAGCGGGACCTACAATGAGCAGTTCTTC	CASSYLTSGTYNEQFF
TRBD1	few	TRBV5-6	TRBJ1-4	TGTGCCAGCAGCTTGGGCGCAGGGGGAAAACTGTTTTTT	CASSLGAGGKLFF
.	many	TRBV2	TRBJ1-5	TGTGCCAGCAGTGAAATGACAAGCAATCAGCCCCAGCATTTT	CASSEMTSNQPQHF
.	many	TRBV7-6	TRBJ2-7	TGTGCCAGCAGCTTCGGGGAGAGGCACGAGCAGTACTTC	CASSFGERHEQYF
.	few	TRBV28	TRBJ2-1	TGTGCCAGCACCATGAGGGGGGACAGGCAGTTCTTC	CASTMRGDRQFF
TRBD1	.	TRBV28	TRBJ2-7	TGTGCCAGCAGTTGGGACAGCCACGAGCAGTACTTC	CASSWDSHEQYF
TRBD2	.	TRBV20-1	TRBJ2-1	TGCAGTGCTAGAGGGACTAGCGGGAGTTTTGGTTTCGATGAGCAGTTCTTC	CSARGTSGSFGFDEQFF
TRBD1	.	TRBV10-3	TRBJ1-2	TGTGCCATCAGCGGGACAGCTCCCGTCTATGGCTACACCTTC	CAISGTAPVYGYTF
.	many	TRBV7-2	TRBJ2-5	TGTGCCAGCAGCTTAGACGGGCGGGCACAAGAGACCCAGTACTTC	CASSLDGRAQETQYF
.	many	TRBV11-2	TRBJ1-1	TGTGCCAGCAGCTTAGCCCTCGATGCTGTGGACACTGAAGCTTTCTTT	CASSLALDAVDTEAFF
.	.	TRBV24-1	TRBJ1-2	TGTGCCACCAGTGATGAGGGACGGACCTATGGCTACACCTTC	CATSDEGRTYGYTF